This passage covers 8 T cell receptor beta chains from one sample sequenced in a study of glioma-infiltrating T cells. Using RNA template, CDR3s of TCR alpha and beta were amplified with iRepertoire arm-PCR. TCRdb called the multiplex PCR reads again in MiXCR, with one record for every CDR3 protein. The sample has 90,000 to 110,000 distinct CDR3 sequences, around 25% seen once. Sequencing was done on a sample of glioma tissue, nonneoplastic brain tissue, or PBMCs (not recorded which). The receptors shown here come from a human donor with low-grade glioma or glioblastoma, undergoing nonglioma brain surgery, or in good health (not recorded which).

As to this clonotype: At one boundary the junction diverges from the germline segment, which might be a read error. The chain carries TRBV6-6 and TRBJ2-7; 11 positions agree with TRBD1. This CDR3 has 16 residues. Germline CDR1 is MNHNY and CDR2 is SVGAGI (reference sequence). The CDR3 reads CSSSCRTGGSSYEQYF. DNA for the CDR3: TGTTCCAGCAGTTGCAGGACAGGGGGCAGCTCCTACGAGCAGTACTTC.

At least ten counts were recorded for this clonotype. J is TRBJ2-7 and V is TRBV6-2 or TRBV6-3, with 8 positions matching TRBD1. This CDR3 is 17 amino acids long. Germline CDR1 MNHEY, CDR2 SVGEGT. Unmatched junction bases numbered 9, after V lost 2 bases and J lost 0 bases. The CDR3 DNA reads TGTGCCAGCAGTTACAGGACAGGGCTTTTCTTCTCCTACGAGCAGTACTTC. Translated, it gives CASSYRTGLFFSYEQYF.

This chain connects TRBV5-6 to TRBJ2-7; D is undetermined. CDR3 size: 14 residues. Per germline, CDR1 SGHDT and CDR2 YYEEEE. The V and J ends lost 2 bases and 0 bases respectively, with 9 bases between them. Written as DNA, the CDR3 is TGTGCCAGCAGCTTCTCCGTCAGCTCCTACGAGCAGTACTTC. Translated, it gives CASSFSVSSYEQYF.

This clonotype showed up many times. CDR3 coding DNA: TGCAGTGCTAGAGATGATTGGTCAGGAAGGGATTATAGCAATCAGCCCCAGCATTTT. It translates to CSARDDWSGRDYSNQPQHF. The gene calls are TRBV20-1 and TRBJ1-5; D is unresolved. Deletions cut 0 bases from V and 0 bases from J, with 21 bases between. In germline, CDR1 is DFQATT, CDR2 SNEGSKA (reference sequence). This CDR3 contains 19 residues.

On this clonotype: A read error may account for a junction end that differs from germline. CDR3 DNA: TGCGCCAGCAGCCGGCAAGATCGTGGGAATACCGGGCAGCTGTTTTTT. Translating it yields CASSRQDRGNTGQLFF. The rearrangement joins TRBV4-1 to TRBJ2-2, with D uncertain. The germline V gene encodes CDR1 MGHRA and CDR2 YSYEKL. This CDR3 is built from 16 residues.

This clonotype was picked up a small number of times. V is TRBV7-2 and J is TRBJ1-2; D might be TRBD1 (5 bases). Germline V gene sequence: CDR1 SGHTA, CDR2 FQGNSA. V was cut by 0 bases and J by 6 bases, with 23 bases left in between. The CDR3 runs to 18 residues. CDR3 amino acids: CASSLAGNVVGVGDGYTF. The CDR3 DNA is TGTGCCAGCAGCTTAGCGGGGAACGTCGTAGGGGTGGGCGATGGCTACACCTTC. The whole variable domain, filled in from reference TRBV7-2 and TRBJ1-2, reads GAGVSQSPSNKVTEKGKDVELRCDPISGHTALYWYRQSLGQGLEFLIYFQGNSAPDKSGLPSDRFSAERTGGSVSTLTIQRTQQEDSAVYLCASSLAGNVVGVGDGYTFGSGTRLTVV.

This clonotype was detected a few times. The chain links TRBV9 to TRBJ2-1; 16 bases are a match to TRBD2. V lost 3 bases to trimming and J lost 4 bases; unmatched junction nucleotides: 4. The CDR3 has 17 residues. In germline, CDR1 is SGDLS, CDR2 YYNGEE. CDR3 sequence reads: CASSEGLAGGAYNEQFF. The CDR3 region has the DNA TGTGCCAGCAGCGAGGGACTAGCGGGAGGGGCTTACAATGAGCAGTTCTTC.

This clonotype came up many times. The V and J genes are TRBV29-1 and TRBJ2-1; weak D call: TRBD2 (5 bases). Trimming shortened V by 3 bases and J by 3 bases, and 15 bases separated the two germline ends. The CDR3 totals 15 residues. The V gene's germline CDR1 is SQVTM and CDR2 ANQGSEA. This chain's CDR3 is CSVDSGDLYYNEQFF. For the CDR3, the DNA is TGCAGCGTTGACAGCGGCGATCTCTACTACAATGAGCAGTTCTTC.